The text below deals with one TCR beta chain. This entry belongs to a study of blood T cell repertoires in COVID-19. This CDR3 spans 15 amino acids. Trimming shortened V by 3 bases and J by 4 bases, and 13 bases separated the two germline ends. Germline V gene sequence: CDR1 SGHNT, CDR2 YENEEA. Profiling relied on immunoSEQ multiplex PCR, and the TCRdb table lists in-frame clones only, not all of them. The table has roughly 250,000 clones, roughly 86% seen once. This TCR came from a woman younger than 45 with acute or convalescent COVID-19. Sequencing was done on a sample of peripheral blood. This sequence joins TRBV11-3 and TRBJ2-1, with a weak D call TRBD2 (6 bases). The CDR3 sequence: CASSFSTSAYNEQFF. CDR3 bases: TGTGCCAGCAGCTTTTCGACTAGTGCATACAATGAGCAGTTCTTC.